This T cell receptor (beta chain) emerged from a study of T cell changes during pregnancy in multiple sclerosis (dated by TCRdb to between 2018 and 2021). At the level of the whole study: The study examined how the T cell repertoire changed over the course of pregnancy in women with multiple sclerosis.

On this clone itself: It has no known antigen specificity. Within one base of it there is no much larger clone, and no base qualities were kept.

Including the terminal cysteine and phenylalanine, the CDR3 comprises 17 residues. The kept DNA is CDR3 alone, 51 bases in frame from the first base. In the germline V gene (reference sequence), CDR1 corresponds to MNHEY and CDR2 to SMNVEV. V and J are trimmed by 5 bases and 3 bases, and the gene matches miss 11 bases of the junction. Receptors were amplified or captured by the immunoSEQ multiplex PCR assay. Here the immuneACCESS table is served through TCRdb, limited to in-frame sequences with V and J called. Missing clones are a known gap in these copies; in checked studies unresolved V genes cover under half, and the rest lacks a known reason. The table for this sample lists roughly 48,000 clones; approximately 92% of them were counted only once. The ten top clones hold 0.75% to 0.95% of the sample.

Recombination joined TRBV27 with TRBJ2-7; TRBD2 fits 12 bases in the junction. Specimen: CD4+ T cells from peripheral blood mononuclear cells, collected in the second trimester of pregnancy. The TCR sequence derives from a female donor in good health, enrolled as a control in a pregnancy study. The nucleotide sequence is TGTGCCAGCAGTCCTGCCGGAATACTAGCGGGGGGCTACGAGCAGTACTTC. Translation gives CASSPAGILAGGYEQYF.